This TCR beta chain was identified during a study of OX40 agonist ivuxolimab in advanced cancers. The wider study: Of mixed ages from about 23 to 90 and averaging about 56 years, the group was more than 65% male.

This clone has a single count. What it binds is not known. Findings and caveats of the study: In CD8+ T cells, expanded clones were on average more numerous than in CD4+. What antigens the expanded peripheral T cells recognized was never established. Part of the nonresponder group also had normalized T-cell clonal expansion that was low.

Method: immunoSEQ multiplex PCR; TCRdb's copy keeps in-frame clones and lacks some. The data show 65,000 to 85,000 clones, approximately 89% seen once. This specimen was CD4+ or CD8+ T cells sorted from blood, taken in a trial of the OX40 agonist ivuxolimab. This receptor was obtained from an adult with an advanced solid tumor such as melanoma, head and neck, liver or kidney cancer.

This CDR3 reads CAWSPAGKYYGYTF. The CDR3 bases are TGTGCCTGGAGCCCCGCGGGCAAATACTATGGCTACACCTTC. The gene calls are TRBV30 and TRBJ1-2; D ambiguous. The CDR3 consists of 14 residues. Trimming cost V 3 bases and J 3 bases, with 14 bases left between them. Germline V gene data show CDR1 as GTSNPN and CDR2 as SVGIG (reference sequence).